The rows below give T cell receptor beta chains drawn from one sample of a study of blood T cell repertoires in COVID-19. TCRdb's copy holds only in-frame clones and misses some; the assay was immunoSEQ multiplex PCR. The sample contains around 300,000 clones, over 75% of which appear only once. The sequenced material came from peripheral blood. All receptors come from a woman in her sixties or seventies with acute or convalescent COVID-19. CDR3s include the opening cysteine and the closing phenylalanine or tryptophan. D genes are given only for firm matches. A clone size is listed for some rows: how often the clone was seen (once, few, many), or a class if it is expanded.

D gene	J gene	CDR3 length	V gene	clone size	CDR3 protein	CDR3 DNA
TRBD2	TRBJ2-3	15	TRBV7-3	.	CASSPTGGRADTQYF	TGTGCCAGCAGCCCGACCGGGGGGAGGGCAGATACGCAGTATTTT
TRBD1	TRBJ1-1	15	TRBV10-1	once	CASSAWTGSGAEAFF	TGCGCCAGCAGTGCTTGGACAGGGAGTGGCGCTGAAGCTTTCTTT
TRBD1	TRBJ1-5	14	TRBV5-6	once	CASSQGQFNQPQHF	TGTGCCAGCAGCCAGGGACAGTTCAATCAGCCCCAGCATTTT
TRBD1	TRBJ1-1	17	TRBV5-1	.	CASSLASGGGVNTEAFF	TGCGCCAGCAGCTTGGCTTCAGGGGGTGGGGTGAACACTGAAGCTTTCTTT
.	TRBJ2-3	13	TRBV6-5	once	CASRYAYTDTQYF	TGTGCCAGCAGATACGCCTACACAGATACGCAGTATTTT
TRBD1	TRBJ1-1	14	TRBV12-5	.	CASGPGGWNTEAFF	TGTGCTAGTGGTCCAGGGGGCTGGAACACTGAAGCTTTCTTT
TRBD2	TRBJ2-5	15	TRBV11-2	.	CASSATSGVQETQYF	TGTGCCAGCAGCGCGACTAGCGGGGTGCAAGAGACCCAGTACTTC
.	TRBJ1-5	15	TRBV6-4	.	CARSRTDSGNQPQHF	TGTGCCAGAAGTCGGACAGACTCGGGCAATCAGCCCCAGCATTTT
.	TRBJ1-1	15	TRBV5-1	.	CASRYRIELNTEAFF	TGCGCCAGCCGTTATAGAATCGAGCTAAACACTGAAGCTTTCTTT
.	TRBJ2-1	14	TRBV5-4	.	CASSSKDSNDEQFF	TGTGCCAGCAGCTCTAAGGACAGCAACGATGAGCAGTTCTTC
.	TRBJ1-3	16	TRBV7-6	.	CASSSVGERSGNTIYF	TGTGCCAGCAGCTCTGTAGGAGAACGCTCTGGAAACACCATATATTTT
TRBD2	TRBJ2-1	14	TRBV3-1/TRBV3-2	.	CASGASGYYNEQFF	TGTGCCAGCGGGGCTAGCGGGTACTACAATGAGCAGTTCTTC
.	TRBJ1-1	14	TRBV5-1	.	CASSLAGGRAEAFF	TGCGCCAGCAGCTTGGCCGGTGGGCGCGCTGAAGCTTTCTTT
.	TRBJ1-1	13	TRBV2	.	CASSHGVGLEAFF	TGTGCCAGCAGCCACGGGGTTGGTCTCGAAGCTTTCTTT
.	TRBJ1-2	13	TRBV6-6	.	CASSYRGMDGYTF	TGTGCCAGCAGTTACAGGGGGATGGATGGCTACACCTTC
.	TRBJ2-2	14	TRBV7-3	.	CASSLLASTGELFF	TGTGCCAGCAGCTTATTAGCCTCTACCGGGGAGCTGTTTTTT
.	TRBJ2-5	15	TRBV3-1/TRBV3-2	.	CASSQEAGGWETQYF	TGTGCCAGCAGCCAAGAGGCGGGTGGTTGGGAGACCCAGTACTTC
TRBD2	TRBJ2-5	15	TRBV30	.	CAWTMGLAGEETQYF	TGTGCCTGGACAATGGGACTAGCGGGGGAAGAGACCCAGTACTTC
.	TRBJ1-6	15	TRBV10-3	.	CAISGGAGRDSPLHF	TGTGCCATCAGCGGCGGGGCAGGGAGGGATTCACCCCTCCACTTT
TRBD1	TRBJ2-3	16	TRBV9	.	CASSVAGTGFTDTQYF	TGTGCCAGCAGCGTAGCCGGGACAGGGTTCACAGATACGCAGTATTTT
.	TRBJ1-2	13	TRBV6-6	.	CASSEGGAGGYTF	TGTGCCAGCAGCGAAGGGGGGGCTGGTGGCTACACCTTC
.	TRBJ1-2	12	TRBV11-2	few	CASSWGGDGYTF	TGTGCCAGCAGCTGGGGGGGAGATGGCTACACCTTC
TRBD1	TRBJ1-5	18	TRBV18	.	CASSPEQGVTAFRQPQHF	TGTGCCAGCTCCCCAGAACAGGGGGTGACCGCATTCAGGCAGCCCCAGCATTTT
TRBD2	TRBJ2-7	16	TRBV11-2	.	CASSRTSGGDPTEQYF	TGTGCCAGCAGCCGGACTAGCGGGGGGGATCCGACCGAGCAGTACTTC
.	TRBJ2-7	14	TRBV5-4	.	CASSLESGGYEQYF	TGTGCCAGCAGCTTGGAGTCCGGAGGCTACGAGCAGTACTTC
.	TRBJ1-1	17	TRBV19	.	CASSMIAFGHANTEAFF	TGTGCCAGTAGTATGATTGCGTTCGGACACGCGAACACTGAAGCTTTCTTT
.	TRBJ1-2	13	TRBV5-1	.	CASSLGGLYGYTF	TGCGCCAGCAGCTTGGGGGGGCTGTATGGCTACACCTTC
TRBD1	TRBJ1-1	12	TRBV3-1/TRBV3-2	.	CASSQARGQAFF	TGTGCCAGCAGCCAAGCAAGGGGGCAAGCTTTCTTT
.	TRBJ1-1	16	TRBV5-1	.	CASSLRGRHQGTEAFF	TGCGCCAGCAGCCTCAGGGGTCGGCACCAGGGCACTGAAGCTTTCTTT
TRBD1	TRBJ1-5	13	TRBV30	.	CAWAQGARRPQHF	TGTGCCTGGGCGCAGGGGGCGCGGCGGCCCCAGCATTTT
TRBD2	TRBJ2-3	15	TRBV5-1	.	CASSSGLAGADTQYF	TGCGCCAGCAGCTCGGGACTAGCGGGGGCAGATACGCAGTATTTT
.	TRBJ1-4	11	TRBV7-9	.	CASTPGKKLFF	TGTGCCAGCACCCCGGGAAAAAAACTGTTTTTT
.	TRBJ1-2	12	TRBV4-1	.	CASSQGGRGYTF	TGCGCCAGCAGCCAAGGAGGGAGAGGCTACACCTTC
TRBD1	TRBJ2-1	14	TRBV9	once	CASSLWDRGNEQFF	TGTGCCAGCAGCCTGTGGGACAGAGGCAATGAGCAGTTCTTC
TRBD2	TRBJ2-7	13	TRBV18	.	CASSSGGGSEQYF	TGTGCCAGCTCATCCGGGGGGGGATCCGAGCAGTACTTC
.	TRBJ2-3	15	TRBV3-1/TRBV3-2	.	CASSRETGVGDTQYF	TGTGCCAGCAGCCGAGAGACGGGGGTTGGGGATACGCAGTATTTT
TRBD2	TRBJ2-1	15	TRBV24-1	.	CATSDRSGGANEQFF	TGTGCCACCAGTGACCGTAGCGGGGGTGCCAATGAGCAGTTCTTC
.	TRBJ2-1	14	TRBV19	.	CASSVHLSYNEQFF	TGTGCCAGTAGCGTACACCTCTCGTACAATGAGCAGTTCTTC
.	TRBJ2-7	14	TRBV14	.	CASSQKGISYEQYF	TGTGCCAGCAGCCAGAAGGGGATCTCCTACGAGCAGTACTTC
TRBD1	TRBJ2-7	16	TRBV5-1	.	CASSLGTRDRPYEQYF	TGCGCCAGCAGCTTGGGGACACGGGACAGACCGTACGAGCAGTACTTC
.	TRBJ1-1	12	TRBV30	few	CAWQPQATEAFF	TGTGCCTGGCAACCCCAGGCCACTGAAGCTTTCTTT
TRBD1	TRBJ1-1	16	TRBV2	.	CAIPGQTLVGGTEAFF	TGTGCCATCCCGGGACAGACTCTCGTCGGGGGTACTGAAGCTTTCTTT
.	TRBJ2-1	15	TRBV7-3	.	CASSSQPGIYNEQFF	TGTGCCAGCAGCTCCCAGCCGGGAATCTACAATGAGCAGTTCTTC
TRBD1	TRBJ1-2	14	TRBV5-1	.	CASRPPQGNYGYTF	TGCGCCAGCAGACCGCCACAGGGGAACTATGGCTACACCTTC
.	TRBJ2-2	13	TRBV6-4	.	CASEQANTGELFF	TGTGCCAGTGAGCAGGCGAACACCGGGGAGCTGTTTTTT
TRBD2	TRBJ2-5	14	TRBV13	.	CASSLGTRRETQYF	TGTGCCAGCAGCCTTGGGACTAGGAGAGAGACCCAGTACTTC
.	TRBJ1-2	14	TRBV7-9	.	CASATPGSNYGYTF	TGTGCCAGCGCGACGCCCGGGAGTAACTATGGCTACACCTTC
TRBD1	TRBJ2-7	16	TRBV5-5	.	CASSLAGQGSTYEQYF	TGTGCCAGCAGCTTGGCGGGACAGGGGTCTACCTACGAGCAGTACTTC
.	TRBJ1-2	15	TRBV19	.	CASSWGGGLAYGYTF	TGTGCCAGTTCGTGGGGCGGGGGACTCGCCTATGGCTACACCTTC
.	TRBJ1-3	15	TRBV7-2	.	CASSPVRGLGNTIYF	TGTGCCAGCAGCCCTGTACGGGGACTAGGAAACACCATATATTTT
TRBD1	TRBJ2-7	14	TRBV18	.	CASSRDRVNYEQYF	TGTGCCAGCTCCCGGGACAGGGTGAACTACGAGCAGTACTTC
.	TRBJ1-1	12	TRBV6-1	once	CASSSGSREAFF	TGTGCCAGCAGTTCCGGGTCCCGAGAGGCTTTCTTT
.	TRBJ1-3	14	TRBV29-1	few	CSVARDPGVDTIYF	TGCAGCGTTGCCCGGGATCCCGGGGTTGACACCATATATTTT
.	TRBJ2-3	15	TRBV11-2	.	CASSRGGGGSDTQYF	TGTGCCAGCAGCCGAGGGGGGGGCGGGTCAGATACGCAGTATTTT
.	TRBJ1-6	15	TRBV9	.	CASSAGGRDNSPLHF	TGTGCCAGCAGCGCGGGGGGGAGAGATAATTCACCCCTCCACTTT